This TCR beta chain was identified in a study of beta chain features in type 1 diabetes. The study's findings and limits: Type 1 diabetes patients had fewer VDJ junction insertions and more deletions. Although PCR might favor shorter templates, it would do so equally in patients and controls. For patients, the naive, central memory and Treg TCRB repertoires appeared more alike than for healthy donors. Type 1 diabetes patients had moderately but significantly shorter TCRB CDR3s in all four CD4+ subsets.

Per germline, CDR1 SGDLS and CDR2 YYNGEE. V lost 2 bases to trimming and J lost 4 bases, with 13 bases between them. The CDR3 covers 16 residues. As for this clone: As yet, its antigen is unknown.

cDNA synthesis used the whole RNA isolate, giving expressed TCRB sequences. Sequencing used immunoSEQ multiplex PCR; TCRdb keeps in-frame clones, though not all of them. The table has 250,000 or so clones, 20% seen once. The chain joins TRBV9 to TRBJ2-6, with D possibly matching TRBD2 (6 bases). The receptor was derived from a woman in her forties with type 1 diabetes. Specimen: naive CD4+ T cells from blood. This chain's CDR3 is CASSVSGRSGANVLTF. CDR3 DNA: TGTGCCAGCAGCGTGTCAGGGAGGTCCGGGGCCAACGTCCTGACTTTC.